These 8 T cell receptor beta chains originate from one sample sequenced in a study of shared clonotypes between healthy human individuals. Only in-frame clones appear in the TCRdb table, and some are missing; sequencing was by immunoSEQ multiplex PCR. The sample includes some 900,000 clones, approximately 76% of them seen just once. Input material: memory CD4+ T cells sorted from blood. Described subset: CD45RA-negative fraction. The receptor set was obtained from a man younger than 35 in good health.

The chain couples TRBV4-3 to TRBJ2-7, with a possible D match to TRBD2 (5 bases). Trimming took 0 bases from V and 7 from J, leaving 13 bases between them. Germline CDR1 is LGHNA and CDR2 is YSLEER. CDR3 size: 14 residues. This CDR3 is CASSQESTRGEQYF. CDR3 nucleotide sequence: TGCGCCAGCAGCCAAGAAAGTACACGGGGAGAGCAGTACTTC.

This clone has a single count. The CDR3 here is CASRDRTLEAFF. As DNA, the CDR3 is TGCGCCAGCCGGGACAGAACCCTTGAAGCTTTCTTT. The chain combines TRBV10-2 with TRBJ1-1; 7 nucleotides line up with TRBD1. There are 12 residues in the CDR3. Looked up from germline, CDR1 is WSHSY and CDR2 is SAAADI. Trimming cost V 8 bases and J 7 bases; bases outside gene matches: 7.

The V call is TRBV10-3, the J call TRBJ2-2, with 9 bases fitting TRBD1. V was pared by 2 bases and J by 2 bases, with 3 bases of the junction left unmatched. Germline values: CDR1 ENHRY, CDR2 SYGVKD. This CDR3 region has 16 residues. In DNA, the CDR3 is TGTGCCATCAGTGAGGGGACAGGGCGCAACACCGGGGAGCTGTTTTTT. The encoded protein is CAISEGTGRNTGELFF.

This chain links TRBV30 with TRBJ2-1, with 12 bases matching TRBD2. Germline CDR1 reads GTSNPN; CDR2 reads SVGIG (reference sequence). V was pared by 0 bases and J by 7 bases, with 1 base of the junction left unmatched. The CDR3 runs to 14 residues. CDR3 sequence: CAWSVGLAGNEQFF. The CDR3 DNA reads as TGTGCCTGGAGTGTAGGACTAGCGGGGAATGAGCAGTTCTTC.

V is TRBV9 and J is TRBJ2-3, with D unclear. Trimming left V 7 bases short and J 4 bases short, with 4 bases between. The CDR3 runs 10 residues. The germline V gene encodes CDR1 SGDLS and CDR2 YYNGEE. The CDR3 DNA reads TGTGCCAGCTTTCCAGATACGCAGTATTTT. It is translated as CASFPDTQYF.

The J gene is TRBJ1-5, the V gene TRBV21-1; TRBD1, the table's D call, lacks a check against the DNA. TRBV21-1 is a pseudogene. The CDR3 covers 12 residues. The CDR3 is CASSDRNQPQHF. In DNA form, the CDR3 reads TGTGCCAGCAGCGACAGAAATCAGCCCCAGCATTTT.

The V gene is TRBV2, the J gene TRBJ2-2; D is possibly TRBD2 (5 bases). This CDR3 has 15 amino acids. Trimming cost V 6 bases and J 1 base, with 12 bases left between them. Germline V gene lookup returns CDR1 SNHLY and CDR2 FYNNEI. The CDR3 is CASRLAGVNTGELFF. The CDR3 nucleotides read TGTGCCAGCAGGCTAGCTGGGGTGAACACCGGGGAGCTGTTTTTT.

The chain has TRBV9 and TRBJ2-5; 8 bases fit TRBD1. The CDR3 covers 17 residues. Trimming cost V 0 bases and J 4 bases; bases outside gene matches: 11. From germline, CDR1 is SGDLS and CDR2 YYNGEE. The CDR3 bases are TGTGCCAGCAGCGTAGGTTCATCGACAGGGGCGCGAGAGACCCAGTACTTC. The encoded protein is CASSVGSSTGARETQYF. Full variable domain (rest looked up from reference TRBV9 and TRBJ2-5): DSGVTQTPKHLITATGQRVTLRCSPRSGDLSVYWYQQSLDQGLQFLIQYYNGEERAKGNILERFSAQQFPDLHSELNLSSLELGDSALYFCASSVGSSTGARETQYFGPGTRLLVL.